Each of the 2 T cell receptor beta chains below was sequenced from the same sample in a study of blood T cell repertoires in COVID-19. The repertoire was sequenced with immunoSEQ multiplex PCR; TCRdb's copy has only in-frame clones and lacks some. The sample includes a few hundred thousand clones, about 91% of them seen just once. The sample consisted of PBMCs or T cells enriched from blood (not recorded which). These receptors were obtained from a woman under 30 who had recovered from COVID-19.

The CDR3 spells CASSEPRQDIAKNIQYF. CDR3 bases: TGTGCCAGCAGTGAACCGAGACAGGATATAGCCAAAAACATTCAGTACTTC. The chain is built from TRBV6-1 and TRBJ2-4; tentatively, D is TRBD1 (6 bases). The CDR3 runs to 17 residues. From germline, CDR1 is MNHNS and CDR2 SASEGT. The germline V and J ends were trimmed by 2 bases and 0 bases, with 14 bases remaining between them.

As concerns this clone: Other DNA sequences within the sample encode an identical CDR3. The chain couples TRBV18 to TRBJ1-5; the D is unclear. CDR1 and CDR2 from the germline V gene are KGHSH and LQKENI. V dropped 2 bases and J dropped 0 bases, with 5 bases sitting between them. This CDR3 is built from 14 residues. CDR3 residues: CASSPSGSNQPQHF. The CDR3 coding sequence is TGTGCCAGCTCACCAAGCGGTAGCAATCAGCCCCAGCATTTT. The variable domain in full, with the rest retrieved from reference TRBV18 and TRBJ1-5, is NAGVMQNPRHLVRRRGQEARLRCSPMKGHSHVYWYRQLPEEGLKFMVYLQKENIIDESGMPKERFSAEFPKEGPSILRIQQVVRGDSAAYFCASSPSGSNQPQHFGDGTRLSIL.